These 23 T cell receptor beta chains came from one sample sequenced in a study of shared clonotypes between healthy human individuals. Clones were read by immunoSEQ multiplex PCR, and TCRdb kept only the in-frame ones, dropping some. The table records a few hundred thousand clones, roughly 79% of them present only once. Sequenced input: PBMCs. These receptors were taken from a woman between 40 and 55 years old in good health. Some clones in this sample may be carry-over from other donors' samples.

The chain couples TRBV2 to TRBJ1-2; D ambiguous. The germline V gene has CDR1 SNHLY and CDR2 FYNNEI. The CDR3 has 13 amino acids. Trimming removed 7 bases from V and 0 bases from J, with 9 bases in between. CDR3: CASMAESNYGYTF. The DNA for the CDR3 is TGTGCCAGCATGGCGGAATCTAACTATGGCTACACCTTC.

V gene TRBV10-3 combines with J gene TRBJ2-7, with TRBD1 matching 7 bases. J lost 2 bases, V lost 10 bases, and 14 bases had no gene match. Germline V gene sequence: CDR1 ENHRY, CDR2 SYGVKD. This CDR3 comprises 15 residues. The CDR3 DNA reads as TGTGCCAGCATGGAGCCGGGACAGCGAGCCTACGAGCAGTACTTC. It yields the protein CASMEPGQRAYEQYF.

The chain couples TRBV2 to TRBJ2-7, with 9 bases identical to TRBD1. J lost 6 bases, V lost 7 bases, and 13 bases had no gene match. Germline V gene data show CDR1 as SNHLY and CDR2 as FYNNEI. This CDR3 region has 15 residues. The CDR3 region is CASMGKGTGWREQYF. CDR3 bases: TGTGCCAGCATGGGAAAGGGGACAGGGTGGCGCGAGCAGTACTTC.

V is TRBV7-3 and J is TRBJ2-1, with D uncertain. V was trimmed by 4 bases and J by 7 bases, leaving 14 bases between them. CDR3 size: 14 residues. CDR1 is SGHTA and CDR2 is FQGTGA in the germline V gene. Here the CDR3 DNA reads TGTGCCAGCAGCTCCACCCCAACCGCGAATGAGCAGTTCTTC. The encoded protein is CASSSTPTANEQFF. Filled out from reference TRBV7-3 and TRBJ2-1, the complete variable domain reads GAGVSQTPSNKVTEKGKYVELRCDPISGHTALYWYRQSLGQGPEFLIYFQGTGAADDSGLPNDRFFAVRPEGSVSTLKIQRTERGDSAVYLCASSSTPTANEQFFGPGTRLTVL.

The CDR3 is CASSLISLNTEAFF. CDR3 coding DNA: TGTGCCAGCAGCTTAATTAGCCTGAACACTGAAGCTTTCTTT. The V and J genes are TRBV7-9 and TRBJ1-1; D is undetermined. V was cut by 2 bases and J by 0 bases, with 7 bases left in between. Germline V gene data show CDR1 as SEHNR and CDR2 as FQNEAQ (reference sequence). This CDR3 spans 14 amino acids.

This chain joins TRBV7-9 and TRBJ1-1; D uncertain. Germline V lookup: CDR1 SEHNR, CDR2 FQNEAQ (reference sequence). V shed 4 bases and J shed 1 base, with 13 bases lying between them. CDR3 size: 15 residues. CDR3 region: CASSSRTERNTEAFF. Written as DNA, the CDR3 is TGTGCCAGCAGCTCTAGGACGGAAAGGAACACTGAAGCTTTCTTT.

V gene TRBV15 combines with J gene TRBJ2-6; D uncertain. This CDR3 region has 16 residues. The germline CDR1 and CDR2 sequences are LNHNV and YYDKDF (reference sequence). V was trimmed by 0 bases and J by 2 bases, leaving 8 bases between them. The CDR3 nucleotides read TGTGCCACCAGCAGAGATGCGCAGGCTGGGGCCAACGTCCTGACTTTC. Its protein is CATSRDAQAGANVLTF.

The V call is TRBV4-3, the J call TRBJ2-1, with D possibly matching TRBD1 (5 bases). V was clipped by 6 bases and J by 10 bases, with 10 bases between them. From germline, CDR1 is LGHNA and CDR2 YSLEER. This CDR3 has 11 amino acids. The CDR3 spells CASSVSGEQFF. CDR3 coding DNA: TGCGCCAGCAGTGTATCAGGGGAGCAGTTCTTC.

This chain links TRBV5-5 with TRBJ2-7, with a possible D match to TRBD1 (6 bases). The germline V gene encodes CDR1 SGHKS and CDR2 YYEKEE (reference sequence). The CDR3 loop spans 15 amino acids. V lost 0 bases and J lost 0, with 10 bases in between. In DNA, the CDR3 is TGTGCCAGCAGCTTGGTTGGACAGTCCTCCTACGAGCAGTACTTC. This translates into CASSLVGQSSYEQYF.

This clone was seen a handful of times. This chain links TRBV6-5 with TRBJ1-1; D gene uncertain. The CDR3 has 11 amino acids. CDR1 and CDR2 from the germline V gene are MNHEY and SVGAGI. Trimming cost V 10 bases and J 4 bases, with 10 bases left between them. The CDR3 DNA is TGTGCCACTACGGACGGCACTGAAGCTTTCTTT. It is translated as CATTDGTEAFF.

This rearrangement joins TRBV28 to TRBJ1-1; the D is unclear. The germline V and J ends were trimmed by 5 bases and 3 bases, with 7 bases remaining between them. The CDR3 has 12 residues. CDR1 is MDHEN, CDR2 SYDVKM, per germline. The CDR3 region has the DNA TGTGCCAGCAGTAACAGACACACTGAAGCTTTCTTT. It codes for CASSNRHTEAFF.

The V gene is TRBV28, the J gene TRBJ1-1; possibly TRBD1 for D (6 bases). This CDR3 comprises 12 residues. CDR1 and CDR2 from the germline V gene are MDHEN and SYDVKM. Trimming pared 5 bases from V and 10 bases from J, leaving 14 bases between. CDR3 nucleotides: TGTGCCAGCAGTACCGTAACAGGGAGAGCTTTCTTT. Translated, it gives CASSTVTGRAFF.

The chain uses TRBV29-1 and TRBJ2-1; the match to TRBD2 covers 9 bases. With 4 bases clipped from V and 6 bases from J, the junction kept 7 bases outside the gene matches. Germline-derived CDR1 and CDR2 are SQVTM and ANQGSEA. The CDR3 has 14 amino acids. The CDR3 protein is CSVVGREGVNEQFF. The CDR3 DNA follows: TGCAGCGTTGTGGGGCGGGAGGGAGTCAATGAGCAGTTCTTC.

The J gene is TRBJ2-3, the V gene TRBV5-1; D is unresolved. With 1 base removed from V and 0 bases from J, the gap between germline ends came to 15 bases. Germline V CDR1 and CDR2: SGHRS, YFSETQ. CDR3 length: 17 residues. CDR3: CASSLRTISSSTDTQYF. The CDR3 DNA follows: TGCGCCAGCAGCTTGCGCACCATCTCGTCTAGCACAGATACGCAGTATTTT.

V is TRBV6-1 and J is TRBJ2-1, with 13 bases that match TRBD2. The CDR3 has 19 amino acids. Germline V CDR1 and CDR2: MNHNS, SASEGT. Losses at the gene ends were 0 bases for V and 8 bases for J; bases not matched to a gene: 13. DNA for the CDR3: TGTGCCAGCAGTGAAGCGCGGGGACTAGCGGGGAGATTAGTCGATGAGCAGTTCTTC. This codes for CASSEARGLAGRLVDEQFF.

The V gene is TRBV5-8, the J gene TRBJ1-1; D perhaps matches TRBD1 (6 bases). CDR3 length: 16 amino acids. The V gene lost 2 bases and the J gene lost 0 bases, with 14 bases spanning the gap. Per the germline V gene, CDR1 is SGHTS and CDR2 is YDEGEE. The CDR3 protein is CASSLGFGGVNTEAFF. The CDR3 DNA reads as TGTGCCAGCAGCTTAGGATTCGGGGGCGTGAACACTGAAGCTTTCTTT.

As concerns this clone: Other nucleotide sequences in the sample specify the same CDR3. This chain joins TRBV9 and TRBJ1-1, with D uncertain. The length of the CDR3 is 14 residues. The V end lost 0 bases, the J end lost 2 bases, and 8 bases lay between the germline ends. Germline loops: CDR1 SGDLS, CDR2 YYNGEE. The CDR3 is CASSVAPENTEAFF. In DNA form, the CDR3 reads TGTGCCAGCAGCGTAGCGCCGGAAAACACTGAAGCTTTCTTT.

This chain connects TRBV25-1 to TRBJ1-4; D might be TRBD1 (6 bases). The CDR3 is 18 amino acids. V lost 2 bases and J 8 bases, leaving 24 bases between the germline ends. Per the germline V gene, CDR1 is MGHDK and CDR2 is SYGVNS. DNA of the CDR3: TGTGCCAGCAGTGAAATGGACAGAAATGAGTGGCCAGAAGAAAAACTGTTTTTT. This codes for CASSEMDRNEWPEEKLFF.

The chain has TRBV7-9 and TRBJ2-7, with 10 bases fitting TRBD1. Germline V CDR1 and CDR2: SEHNR, FQNEAQ (reference sequence). With V trimmed by 5 bases and J by 5 bases, 6 bases remained unmatched. This CDR3 contains 14 residues. This CDR3 is CASSGQGEWDEQYF. The CDR3 coding sequence is TGTGCCAGCAGCGGACAGGGGGAGTGGGACGAGCAGTACTTC.

This clone was observed once. This chain links TRBV7-3 with TRBJ2-7; 11 nucleotides match TRBD1. With V trimmed by 5 bases and J by 5 bases, 5 bases remained unmatched. The CDR3 consists of 14 residues. Germline V gene lookup returns CDR1 SGHTA and CDR2 FQGTGA. CDR3 protein: CASSIGQGAHEQYF. The CDR3 DNA follows: TGTGCCAGCAGCATCGGACAGGGGGCACACGAGCAGTACTTC. The full variable domain, in which reference TRBV7-3 and TRBJ2-7 provide the parts outside the CDR3, is GAGVSQTPSNKVTEKGKYVELRCDPISGHTALYWYRQSLGQGPEFLIYFQGTGAADDSGLPNDRFFAVRPEGSVSTLKIQRTERGDSAVYLCASSIGQGAHEQYFGPGTRLTVT.

As regards this clone: At the DNA level, this CDR3 is encoded by other sequences in the same sample as well. J is TRBJ2-3 and V is TRBV5-4; D call uncertain. This CDR3 is 14 amino acids long. Germline loops: CDR1 SGHNT, CDR2 YYREEE (reference sequence). V was shortened by 0 bases and J by 0 bases, with 5 bases between the two germline ends. The CDR3 DNA is TGTGCCAGCAGCTTGGATAGCAGCACAGATACGCAGTATTTT. Amino acid sequence: CASSLDSSTDTQYF.

V and J are TRBV5-6 and TRBJ1-2, with D possibly TRBD1 on 6 matching bases. The germline V gene has CDR1 SGHDT and CDR2 YYEEEE. V was shortened by 3 bases and J by 9 bases, with 15 bases between the two germline ends. CDR3 length equals 13 residues. CDR3 protein: CASSWTGQIRYTF. CDR3 coding DNA: TGTGCCAGCAGCTGGACCGGACAGATTCGCTACACCTTC.

Comment on this clone: This sequence may be a read error, since a much larger clone differs from it by one base. The DNA for the CDR3 is TGTGCCAGCAGCTTGGACTACGAGCAGTACTTC. It encodes CASSLDYEQYF. V usage is TRBV5-8 and J usage is TRBJ2-7; D gene ambiguous. V lost 0 bases, J lost 3 bases, and 1 base lay in between. The CDR3 covers 11 residues. Per the germline V gene, CDR1 is SGHTS and CDR2 is YDEGEE.